Sequencing of this T cell receptor (beta chain) was carried out in a study of post-analysis software for immune sequencing data. General study findings and limits: With TRBV5-6, TRBV5-1 and TRBV20-1 included, about five TRBV segments were more frequent in patients than in controls.

The CDR3 is 16 residues long. With 5 bases clipped from V and 3 bases from J, the junction kept 11 bases outside the gene matches. CDR1 and CDR2 from the germline V gene are SGHDT and YYEEEE. Note on this clonotype: Antigen specificity is unknown.

Unique molecular identifiers were carried by the TCR beta cDNA libraries. TCRdb recomputed calls from the PCR reads with MiXCR, one row per CDR3 protein. The repertoire holds under 200,000 distinct CDR3 sequences, with roughly 34% as singletons. The chain combines TRBV5-6 with TRBJ2-3, with 8 bases identical to TRBD1. Sequences were derived from blood, sampled after autologous hematopoietic stem cell transplantation. The source of this sequence is a girl aged 10 to 17 with multiple sclerosis. CDR3 region: CASSPDRGTWTDTQYF. In DNA form, the CDR3 reads TGTGCCAGCAGTCCCGACAGGGGAACGTGGACAGATACGCAGTATTTT.